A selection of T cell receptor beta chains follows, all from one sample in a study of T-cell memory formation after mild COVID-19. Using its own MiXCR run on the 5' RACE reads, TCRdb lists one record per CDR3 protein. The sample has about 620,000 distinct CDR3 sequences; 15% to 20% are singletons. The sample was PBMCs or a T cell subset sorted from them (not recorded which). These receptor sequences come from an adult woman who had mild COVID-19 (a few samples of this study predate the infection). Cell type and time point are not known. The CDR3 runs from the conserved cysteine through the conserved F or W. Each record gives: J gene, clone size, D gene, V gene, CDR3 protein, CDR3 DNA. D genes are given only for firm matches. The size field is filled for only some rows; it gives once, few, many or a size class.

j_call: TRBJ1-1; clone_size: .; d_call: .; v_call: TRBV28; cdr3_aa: CASSLWAVEAFF; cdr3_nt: TGTGCCAGCAGTTTATGGGCGGTTGAAGCTTTCTTT
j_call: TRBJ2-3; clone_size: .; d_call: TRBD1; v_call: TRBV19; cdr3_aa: CASSTTGTGFSFFADTQYF; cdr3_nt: TGTGCCAGTAGTACCACCGGGACAGGGTTTAGCTTTTTTGCAGATACGCAGTATTTT
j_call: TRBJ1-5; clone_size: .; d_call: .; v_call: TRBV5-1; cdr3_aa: CASSFRGAGQPQHF; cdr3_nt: TGCGCCAGCAGCTTTCGGGGGGCGGGTCAGCCCCAGCATTTT
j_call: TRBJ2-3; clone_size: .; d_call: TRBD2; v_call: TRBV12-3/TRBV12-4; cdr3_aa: CASGFGLAGSDTQYF; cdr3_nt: TGTGCCAGCGGTTTCGGACTAGCGGGGTCAGATACGCAGTATTTT
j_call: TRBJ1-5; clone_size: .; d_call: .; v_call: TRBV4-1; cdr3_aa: CASSLIQSSNQPQHF; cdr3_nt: TGCGCCAGCAGCCTCATCCAGTCTAGCAATCAGCCCCAGCATTTT
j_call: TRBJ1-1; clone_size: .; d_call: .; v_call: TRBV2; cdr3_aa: CASSTGTNTEAFF; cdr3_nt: TGTGCCAGCAGTACAGGGACGAACACTGAAGCTTTCTTT
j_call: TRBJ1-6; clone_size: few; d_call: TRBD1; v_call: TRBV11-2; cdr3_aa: CASSLTGRNSPLHF; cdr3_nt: TGTGCCAGCAGCTTGACAGGGAGAAATTCACCCCTCCACTTT
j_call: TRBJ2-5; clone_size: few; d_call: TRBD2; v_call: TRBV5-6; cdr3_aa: CASSLNGGAWETQYF; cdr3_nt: TGTGCCAGCAGCTTGAACGGGGGGGCCTGGGAGACCCAGTACTTC
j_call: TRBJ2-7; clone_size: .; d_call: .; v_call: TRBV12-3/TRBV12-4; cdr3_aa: CASSLVGLGEQYF; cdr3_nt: TGTGCCAGCAGTTTAGTCGGCCTGGGCGAGCAGTACTTC
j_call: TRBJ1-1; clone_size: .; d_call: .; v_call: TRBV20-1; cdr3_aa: CSARGVGVTEAFF; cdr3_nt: TGCAGTGCTAGAGGGGTGGGGGTGACTGAAGCTTTCTTT
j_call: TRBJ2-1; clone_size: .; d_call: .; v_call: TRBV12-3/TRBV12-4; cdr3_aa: CASSFGRGDNEQFF; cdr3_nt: TGTGCCAGCAGTTTCGGGCGAGGTGACAATGAGCAGTTCTTC
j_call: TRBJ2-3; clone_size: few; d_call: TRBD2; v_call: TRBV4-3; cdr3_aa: CASSQDLGLAGVSTDTQYF; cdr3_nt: TGCGCCAGCAGCCAAGATTTGGGACTAGCGGGAGTGAGTACAGATACGCAGTATTTT
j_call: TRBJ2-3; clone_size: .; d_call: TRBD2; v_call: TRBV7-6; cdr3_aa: CASSLTAGTRALTDTQYF; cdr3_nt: TGTGCCAGCAGCCTCACCGCTGGGACTAGGGCCCTCACAGATACGCAGTATTTT
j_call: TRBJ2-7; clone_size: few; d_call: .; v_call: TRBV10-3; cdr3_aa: CAISTGNEQYF; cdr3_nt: TGTGCCATCAGCACAGGAAACGAGCAGTACTTC
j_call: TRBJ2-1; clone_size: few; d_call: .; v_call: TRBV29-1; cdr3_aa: CSVPLDSSNEQFF; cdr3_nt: TGCAGCGTCCCCCTGGACTCCTCCAATGAGCAGTTCTTC
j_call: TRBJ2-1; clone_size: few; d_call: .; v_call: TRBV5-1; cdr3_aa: CASSIRGPSNEQFF; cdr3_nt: TGCGCCAGCTCCATCAGAGGGCCAAGCAATGAGCAGTTCTTC
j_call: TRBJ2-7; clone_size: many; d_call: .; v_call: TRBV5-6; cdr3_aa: CASSTGYYEQYF; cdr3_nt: TGTGCCAGCTCGACAGGTTACTACGAGCAGTACTTC
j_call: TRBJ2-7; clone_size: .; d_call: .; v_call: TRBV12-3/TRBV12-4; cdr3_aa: CASSQVMGEQYF; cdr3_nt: TGTGCCAGCAGCCAAGTTATGGGGGAGCAGTACTTC
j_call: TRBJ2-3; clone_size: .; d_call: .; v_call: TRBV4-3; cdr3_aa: CASSQEGLARGDTQYF; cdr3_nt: TGCGCCAGCAGCCAAGAAGGGCTAGCGAGGGGAGATACGCAGTATTTT
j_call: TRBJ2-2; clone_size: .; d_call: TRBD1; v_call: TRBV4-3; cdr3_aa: CASSPTGYTGELFF; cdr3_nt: TGCGCCAGCAGCCCGACAGGGTACACCGGGGAGCTGTTTTTT
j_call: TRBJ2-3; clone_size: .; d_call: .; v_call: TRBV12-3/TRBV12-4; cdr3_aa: CASSFGAGQTFGDDTQYF; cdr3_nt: TGTGCCAGCAGCTTTGGGGCGGGACAGACCTTCGGGGATGATACGCAGTATTTT
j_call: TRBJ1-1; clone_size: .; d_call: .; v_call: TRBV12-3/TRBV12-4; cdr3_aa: CASSLNTANTEAFF; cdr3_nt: TGTGCCAGCAGTTTAAATACGGCGAACACTGAAGCTTTCTTT
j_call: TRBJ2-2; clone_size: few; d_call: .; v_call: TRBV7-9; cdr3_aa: CASSLDRGVGTSANTGELFF; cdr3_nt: TGTGCCAGCAGCTTAGATCGCGGAGTGGGGACAAGCGCGAACACCGGGGAGCTGTTTTTT
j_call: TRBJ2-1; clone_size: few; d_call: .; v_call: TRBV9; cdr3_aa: CASSVGGHNEQFF; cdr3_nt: TGTGCCAGCAGCGTTGGGGGTCACAATGAGCAGTTCTTC
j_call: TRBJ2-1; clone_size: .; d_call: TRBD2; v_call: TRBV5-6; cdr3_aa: CASRTSSGNEQFF; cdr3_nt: TGTGCCAGCAGGACTAGCTCGGGCAATGAGCAGTTCTTC
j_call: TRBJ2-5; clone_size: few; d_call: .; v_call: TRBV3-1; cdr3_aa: CASSQGTQQETQYF; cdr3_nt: TGTGCCAGCAGCCAAGGGACACAACAAGAGACCCAGTACTTC
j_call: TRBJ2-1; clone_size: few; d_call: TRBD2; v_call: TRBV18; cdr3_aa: CASSPLAGGNNEQFF; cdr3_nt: TGTGCCAGCTCACCTCTAGCGGGAGGTAACAATGAGCAGTTCTTC
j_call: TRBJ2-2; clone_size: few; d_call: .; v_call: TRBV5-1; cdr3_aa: CASSQSGLNTGELFF; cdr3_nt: TGCGCCAGCAGCCAGTCGGGCCTTAACACCGGGGAGCTGTTTTTT
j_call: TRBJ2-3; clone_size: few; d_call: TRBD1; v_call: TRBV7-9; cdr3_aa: CASSFRAGGLDTQYF; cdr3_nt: TGTGCCAGCAGCTTCAGGGCAGGGGGCCTGGATACGCAGTATTTT
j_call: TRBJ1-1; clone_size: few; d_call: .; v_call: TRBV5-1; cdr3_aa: CASSLASHEGATEAFF; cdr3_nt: TGCGCCAGCAGCTTGGCGTCTCACGAGGGTGCCACTGAAGCTTTCTTT
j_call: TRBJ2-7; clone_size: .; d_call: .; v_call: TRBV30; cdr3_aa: CAWSLHRHEQYF; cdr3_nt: TGTGCCTGGAGTCTCCATAGACACGAGCAGTACTTC
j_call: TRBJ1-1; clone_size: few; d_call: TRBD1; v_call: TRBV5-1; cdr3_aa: CASVPGQGTNTEAFF; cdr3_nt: TGCGCCAGTGTTCCGGGACAGGGGACGAACACTGAAGCTTTCTTT
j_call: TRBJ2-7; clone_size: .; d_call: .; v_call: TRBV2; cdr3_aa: CASRIQTVQYF; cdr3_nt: TGTGCCAGCAGAATTCAGACCGTGCAGTACTTC
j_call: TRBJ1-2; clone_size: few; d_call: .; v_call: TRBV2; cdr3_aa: CASSVVEAYGYTF; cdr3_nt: TGTGCCAGCAGTGTGGTGGAAGCCTATGGCTACACCTTC
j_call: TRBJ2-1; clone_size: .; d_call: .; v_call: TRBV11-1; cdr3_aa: CASSFKMLLGHNEQFF; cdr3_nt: TGTGCCAGCAGCTTTAAGATGTTACTAGGCCACAATGAGCAGTTCTTC
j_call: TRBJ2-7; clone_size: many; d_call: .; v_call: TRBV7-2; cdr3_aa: CASSLVGGRREQYF; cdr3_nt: TGTGCCAGCAGCTTAGTAGGGGGGAGGCGGGAGCAGTACTTC
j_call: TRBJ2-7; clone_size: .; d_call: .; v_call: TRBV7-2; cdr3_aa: CASSLGSSAYYEQYF; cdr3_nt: TGTGCCAGCAGCTTAGGGTCTAGCGCGTACTACGAGCAGTACTTC
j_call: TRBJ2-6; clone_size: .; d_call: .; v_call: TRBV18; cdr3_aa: CASSPATGANVLTF; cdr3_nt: TGTGCCAGCTCACCAGCTACTGGGGCCAACGTCCTGACTTTC
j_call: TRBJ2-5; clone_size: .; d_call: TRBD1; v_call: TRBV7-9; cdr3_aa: CASSQRQGAIETQYF; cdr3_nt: TGTGCCAGCAGCCAAAGACAGGGGGCGATCGAGACCCAGTACTTC
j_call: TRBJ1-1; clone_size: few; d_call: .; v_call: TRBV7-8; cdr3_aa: CASSLGRGRYTEAFF; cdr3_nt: TGTGCCAGCAGCTTAGGTCGGGGGAGGTACACTGAAGCTTTCTTT
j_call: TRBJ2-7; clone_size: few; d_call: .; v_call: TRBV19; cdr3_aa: CASSRDLLSEQYF; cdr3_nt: TGTGCCAGTAGTAGGGACCTCCTGTCCGAGCAGTACTTC
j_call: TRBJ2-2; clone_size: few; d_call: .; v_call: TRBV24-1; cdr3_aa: CATSLLNTGELFF; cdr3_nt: TGTGCCACCAGTCTCCTGAACACCGGGGAGCTGTTTTTT
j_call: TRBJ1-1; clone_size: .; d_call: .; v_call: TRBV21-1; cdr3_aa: CASSTTSRRKNTEAFF; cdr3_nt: TGTGCCAGCAGCACGACATCAAGACGGAAGAACACTGAAGCTTTCTTT
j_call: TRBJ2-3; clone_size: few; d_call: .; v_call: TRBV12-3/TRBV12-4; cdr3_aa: CASTPTGGEMAQYF; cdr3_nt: TGTGCCAGCACCCCTACGGGCGGGGAAATGGCGCAGTATTTT
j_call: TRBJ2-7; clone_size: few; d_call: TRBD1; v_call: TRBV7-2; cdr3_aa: CASSLGDTGDYEQYF; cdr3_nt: TGTGCCAGCAGCTTAGGAGACACAGGGGACTACGAGCAGTACTTC
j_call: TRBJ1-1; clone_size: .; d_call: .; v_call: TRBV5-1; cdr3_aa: CASRAGSQNTEAFF; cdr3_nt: TGCGCCAGCAGAGCCGGGAGCCAGAACACTGAAGCTTTCTTT
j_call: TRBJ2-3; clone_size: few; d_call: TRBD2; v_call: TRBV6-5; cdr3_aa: CASRPLAGGYTDTQYF; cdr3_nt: TGTGCCAGCAGGCCTCTAGCGGGGGGGTACACAGATACGCAGTATTTT
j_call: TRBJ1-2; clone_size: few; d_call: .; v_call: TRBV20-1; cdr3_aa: CSARVTAIGYTF; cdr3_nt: TGCAGTGCTAGAGTTACAGCAATTGGCTACACCTTC
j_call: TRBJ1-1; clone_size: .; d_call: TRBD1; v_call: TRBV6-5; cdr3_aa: CASSGGGTVFEAFF; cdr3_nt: TGTGCCAGCAGTGGGGGGGGGACAGTCTTTGAAGCTTTCTTT
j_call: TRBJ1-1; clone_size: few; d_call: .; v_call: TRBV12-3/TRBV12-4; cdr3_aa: CASSFFGMNTEAFF; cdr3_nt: TGTGCCAGCAGTTTTTTCGGGATGAACACTGAAGCTTTCTTT
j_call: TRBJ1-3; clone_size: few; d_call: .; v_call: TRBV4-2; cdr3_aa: CASSQALGQRNTIYF; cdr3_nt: TGTGCCAGCAGCCAAGCGTTAGGACAGAGAAACACCATATATTTT
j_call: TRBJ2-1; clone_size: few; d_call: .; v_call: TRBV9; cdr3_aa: CASSVGGSMGNEQFF; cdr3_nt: TGTGCCAGCAGCGTCGGGGGATCTATGGGGAATGAGCAGTTCTTC
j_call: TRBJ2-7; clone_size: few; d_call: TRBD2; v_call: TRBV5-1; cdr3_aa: CASSFTSGGARDEQYF; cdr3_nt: TGCGCCAGCAGTTTTACTAGCGGGGGGGCGCGCGACGAGCAGTACTTC